This T cell receptor beta chain was sequenced in a study of a mutant IDH1 vaccine in newly diagnosed glioma. Study in general: Earlier care involved radiotherapy, temozolomide, or both, and the majority received both.

Here immunoSEQ multiplex PCR was the method, and the copy in TCRdb shows in-frame clones only, minus some. The data hold 80,000 to 100,000 clones, with about 80% observed a single time. Specified time point: baseline, week 1 (first vaccination visit). Treatment here: pre-vaccination baseline after standard-of-care therapy. Germline-derived CDR1 and CDR2 are MGHRA and YSYEKL. Trimming cost V 0 bases and J 6 bases, with 17 bases left between them. The CDR3 loop spans 17 amino acids. The clonotype originates from a man in his forties with glioma. Some clones in this sample may be carry-over from other donors' samples. Source: PBMCs, taken from a glioma patient treated with radiotherapy, temozolomide or both. The V gene is TRBV4-1, the J gene TRBJ2-2; maybe TRBD2 (6 bases). The CDR3 nucleotides read TGCGCCAGCAGCCAAGAATCCCGGGGGTACCGGGCCGGGGAGCTGTTTTTT. Translated: CASSQESRGYRAGELFF.